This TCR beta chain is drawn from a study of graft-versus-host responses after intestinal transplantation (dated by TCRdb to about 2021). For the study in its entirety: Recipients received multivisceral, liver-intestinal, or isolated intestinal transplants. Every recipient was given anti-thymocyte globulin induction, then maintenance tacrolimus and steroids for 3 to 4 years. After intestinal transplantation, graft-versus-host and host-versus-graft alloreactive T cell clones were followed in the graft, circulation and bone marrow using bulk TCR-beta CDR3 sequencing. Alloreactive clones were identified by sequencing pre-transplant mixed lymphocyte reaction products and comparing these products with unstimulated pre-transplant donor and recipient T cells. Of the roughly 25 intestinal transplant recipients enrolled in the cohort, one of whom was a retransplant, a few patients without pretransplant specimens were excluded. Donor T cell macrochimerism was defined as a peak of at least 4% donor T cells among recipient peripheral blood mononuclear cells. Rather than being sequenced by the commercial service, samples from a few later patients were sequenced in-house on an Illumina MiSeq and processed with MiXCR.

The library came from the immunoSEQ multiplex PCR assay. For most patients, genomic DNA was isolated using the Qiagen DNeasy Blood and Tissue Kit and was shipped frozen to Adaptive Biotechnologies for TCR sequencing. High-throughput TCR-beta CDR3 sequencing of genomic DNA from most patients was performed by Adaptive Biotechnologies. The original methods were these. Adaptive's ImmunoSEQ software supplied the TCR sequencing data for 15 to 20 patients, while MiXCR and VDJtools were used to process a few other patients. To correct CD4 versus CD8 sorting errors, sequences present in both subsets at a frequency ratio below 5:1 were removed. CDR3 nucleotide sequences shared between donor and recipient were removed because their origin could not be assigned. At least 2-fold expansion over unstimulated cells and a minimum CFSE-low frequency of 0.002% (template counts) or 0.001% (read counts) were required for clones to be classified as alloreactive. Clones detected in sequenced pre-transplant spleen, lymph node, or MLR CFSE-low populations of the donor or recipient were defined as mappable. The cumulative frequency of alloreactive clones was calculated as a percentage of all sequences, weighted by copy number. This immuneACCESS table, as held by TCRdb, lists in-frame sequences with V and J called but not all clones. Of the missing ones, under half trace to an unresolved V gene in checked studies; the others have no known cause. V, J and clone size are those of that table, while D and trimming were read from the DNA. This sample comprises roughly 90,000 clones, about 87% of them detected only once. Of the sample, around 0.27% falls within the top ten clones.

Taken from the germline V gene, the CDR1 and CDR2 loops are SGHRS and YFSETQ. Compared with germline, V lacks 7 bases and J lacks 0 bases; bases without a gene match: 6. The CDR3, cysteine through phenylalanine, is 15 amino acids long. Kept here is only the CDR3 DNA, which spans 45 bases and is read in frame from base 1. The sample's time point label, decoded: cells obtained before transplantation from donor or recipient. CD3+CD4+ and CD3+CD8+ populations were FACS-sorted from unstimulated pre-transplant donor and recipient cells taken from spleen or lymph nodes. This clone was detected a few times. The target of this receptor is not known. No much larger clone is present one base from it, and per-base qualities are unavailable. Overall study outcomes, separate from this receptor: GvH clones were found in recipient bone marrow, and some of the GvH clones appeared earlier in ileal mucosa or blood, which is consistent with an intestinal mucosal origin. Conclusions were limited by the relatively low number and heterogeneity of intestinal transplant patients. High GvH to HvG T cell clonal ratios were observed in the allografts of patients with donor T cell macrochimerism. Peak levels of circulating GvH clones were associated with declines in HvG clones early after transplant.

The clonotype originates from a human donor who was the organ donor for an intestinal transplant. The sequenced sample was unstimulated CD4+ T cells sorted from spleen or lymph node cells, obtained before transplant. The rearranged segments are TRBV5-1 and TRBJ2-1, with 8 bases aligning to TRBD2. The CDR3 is CASRGGPRSYNEQFF. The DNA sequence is TGCGCCAGCCGGGGGGGGCCGCGCTCCTACAATGAGCAGTTCTTC.